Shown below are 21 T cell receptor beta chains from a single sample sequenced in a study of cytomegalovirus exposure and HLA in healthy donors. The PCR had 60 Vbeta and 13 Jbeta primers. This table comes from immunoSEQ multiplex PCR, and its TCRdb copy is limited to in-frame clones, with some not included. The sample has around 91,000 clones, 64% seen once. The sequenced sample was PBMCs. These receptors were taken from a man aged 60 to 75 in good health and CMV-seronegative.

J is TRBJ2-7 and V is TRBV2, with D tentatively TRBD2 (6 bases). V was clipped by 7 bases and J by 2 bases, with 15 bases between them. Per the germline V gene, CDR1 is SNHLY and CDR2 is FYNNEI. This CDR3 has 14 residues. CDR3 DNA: TGTGCCAGCATTAGCGGCCAAGGAACCTACGAGCAGTACTTC. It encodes CASISGQGTYEQYF.

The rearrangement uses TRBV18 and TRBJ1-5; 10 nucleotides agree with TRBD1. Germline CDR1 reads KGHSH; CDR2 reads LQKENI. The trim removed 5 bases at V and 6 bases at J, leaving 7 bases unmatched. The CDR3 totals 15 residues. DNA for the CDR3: TGTGCCAGCTCAGCCGGGACAGGGGATGGTCAGCCCCAGCATTTT. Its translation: CASSAGTGDGQPQHF.

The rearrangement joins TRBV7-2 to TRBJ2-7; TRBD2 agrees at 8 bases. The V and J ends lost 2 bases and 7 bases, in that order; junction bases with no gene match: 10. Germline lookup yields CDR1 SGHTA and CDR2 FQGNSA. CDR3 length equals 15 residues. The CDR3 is CASSLNPGREGEQYF. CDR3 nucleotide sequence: TGTGCCAGCAGCTTAAACCCGGGACGGGAGGGAGAGCAGTACTTC.

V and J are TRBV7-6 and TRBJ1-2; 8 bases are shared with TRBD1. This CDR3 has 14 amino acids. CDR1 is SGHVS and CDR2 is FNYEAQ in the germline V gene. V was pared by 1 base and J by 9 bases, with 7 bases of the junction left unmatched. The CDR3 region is CASSLVAQGASYTF. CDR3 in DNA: TGTGCCAGCAGCTTAGTTGCTCAGGGGGCTAGCTACACCTTC.

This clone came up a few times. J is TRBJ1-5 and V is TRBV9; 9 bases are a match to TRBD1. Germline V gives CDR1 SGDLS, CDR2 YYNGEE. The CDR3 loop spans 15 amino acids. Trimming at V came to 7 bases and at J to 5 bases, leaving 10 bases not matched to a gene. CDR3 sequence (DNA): TGTGCCAGCGGCCCAGGGACAGGGTCATATCAGCCCCAGCATTTT. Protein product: CASGPGTGSYQPQHF. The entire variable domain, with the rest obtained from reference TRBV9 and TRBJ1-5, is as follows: DSGVTQTPKHLITATGQRVTLRCSPRSGDLSVYWYQQSLDQGLQFLIQYYNGEERAKGNILERFSAQQFPDLHSELNLSSLELGDSALYFCASGPGTGSYQPQHFGDGTRLSIL.

The CDR3 DNA sequence: TGCGCCAGCAGCCCGGAGGGGAGTGGCTACACCTTC. Translating gives CASSPEGSGYTF. This chain connects TRBV5-1 to TRBJ1-2; maybe TRBD1 (5 bases). There are 12 residues in the CDR3. Trimming took 4 bases from V and 7 from J, leaving 11 bases between them. Per the germline V gene, CDR1 is SGHRS and CDR2 is YFSETQ.

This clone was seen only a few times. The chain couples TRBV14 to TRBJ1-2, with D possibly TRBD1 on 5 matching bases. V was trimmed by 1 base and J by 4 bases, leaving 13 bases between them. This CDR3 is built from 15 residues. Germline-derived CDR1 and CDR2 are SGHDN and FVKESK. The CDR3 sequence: CASSQGVRGGYGYTF. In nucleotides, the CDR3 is TGTGCCAGCAGCCAAGGCGTAAGGGGCGGCTATGGCTACACCTTC.

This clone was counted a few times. The CDR3 DNA reads as TGTGCCAGCGAGGTGACAGGGCCAGCGAACACCGGGGAGCTGTTTTTT. It is translated as CASEVTGPANTGELFF. The chain combines TRBV10-3 with TRBJ2-2; the match to TRBD1 covers 7 bases. J gave up 0 bases and V 10 bases, and 11 bases lay outside the gene matches. The CDR3 is 16 residues long. Germline lookup yields CDR1 ENHRY and CDR2 SYGVKD.

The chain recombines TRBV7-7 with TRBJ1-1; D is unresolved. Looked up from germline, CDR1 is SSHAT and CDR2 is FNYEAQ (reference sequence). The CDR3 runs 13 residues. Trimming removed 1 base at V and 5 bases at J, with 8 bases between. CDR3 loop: CASSLDPGTEAFF. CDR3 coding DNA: TGTGCCAGCAGCTTAGATCCGGGTACTGAAGCTTTCTTT. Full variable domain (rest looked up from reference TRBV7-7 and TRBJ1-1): GAGVSQSPRYKVTKRGQDVTLRCDPISSHATLYWYQQALGQGPEFLTYFNYEAQPDKSGLPSDRFSAERPEGSISTLTIQRTEQRDSAMYRCASSLDPGTEAFFGQGTRLTVV.

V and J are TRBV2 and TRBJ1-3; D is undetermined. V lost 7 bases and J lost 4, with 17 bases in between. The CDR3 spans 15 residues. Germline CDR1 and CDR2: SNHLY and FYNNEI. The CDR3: CASTPGRGGGNTIYF. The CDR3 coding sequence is TGTGCCAGCACTCCTGGTCGGGGAGGGGGAAACACCATATATTTT.

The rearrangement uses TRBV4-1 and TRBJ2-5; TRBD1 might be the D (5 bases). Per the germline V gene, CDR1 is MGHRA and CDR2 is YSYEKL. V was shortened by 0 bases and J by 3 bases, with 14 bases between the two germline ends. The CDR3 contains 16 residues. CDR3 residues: CASSQDGWGRKETQYF. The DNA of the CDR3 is TGCGCCAGCAGCCAAGATGGTTGGGGCAGAAAAGAGACCCAGTACTTC.

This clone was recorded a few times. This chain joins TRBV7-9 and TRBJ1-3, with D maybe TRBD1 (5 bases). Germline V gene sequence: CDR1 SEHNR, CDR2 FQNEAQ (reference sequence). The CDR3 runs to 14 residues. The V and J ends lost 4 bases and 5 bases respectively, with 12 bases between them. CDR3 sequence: CASSSTTDRNTIYF. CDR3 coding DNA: TGTGCCAGCAGCTCAACGACAGATAGAAACACCATATATTTT.

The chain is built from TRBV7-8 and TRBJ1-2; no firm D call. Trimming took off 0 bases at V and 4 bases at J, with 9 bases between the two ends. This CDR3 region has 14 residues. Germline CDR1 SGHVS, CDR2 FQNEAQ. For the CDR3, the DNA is TGTGCCAGCAGCTTAGCGGAGGGAGTCTATGGCTACACCTTC. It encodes CASSLAEGVYGYTF.

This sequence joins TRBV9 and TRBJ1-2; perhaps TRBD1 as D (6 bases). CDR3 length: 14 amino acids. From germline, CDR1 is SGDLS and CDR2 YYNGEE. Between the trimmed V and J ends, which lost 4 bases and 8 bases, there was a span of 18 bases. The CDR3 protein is CASSFQKGVRGYTF. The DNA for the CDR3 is TGTGCCAGCAGCTTTCAAAAGGGGGTAAGGGGCTACACCTTC.

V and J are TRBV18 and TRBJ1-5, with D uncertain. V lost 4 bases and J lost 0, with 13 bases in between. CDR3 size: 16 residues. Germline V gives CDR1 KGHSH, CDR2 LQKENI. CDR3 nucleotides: TGTGCCAGCTCACTGCTAGATTGGTATAGCAATCAGCCCCAGCATTTT. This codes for CASSLLDWYSNQPQHF.

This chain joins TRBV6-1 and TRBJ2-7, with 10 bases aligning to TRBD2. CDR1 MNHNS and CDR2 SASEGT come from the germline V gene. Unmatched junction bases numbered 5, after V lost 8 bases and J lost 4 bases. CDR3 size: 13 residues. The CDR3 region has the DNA TGTGCCAGCGGGCTAGCGGGAGAATACGAGCAGTACTTC. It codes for CASGLAGEYEQYF.

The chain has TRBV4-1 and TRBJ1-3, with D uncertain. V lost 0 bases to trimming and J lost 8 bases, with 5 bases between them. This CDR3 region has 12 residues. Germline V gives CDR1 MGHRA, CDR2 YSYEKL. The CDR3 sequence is CASSQDRDTIYF. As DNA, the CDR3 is TGCGCCAGCAGCCAAGACCGGGACACCATATATTTT.

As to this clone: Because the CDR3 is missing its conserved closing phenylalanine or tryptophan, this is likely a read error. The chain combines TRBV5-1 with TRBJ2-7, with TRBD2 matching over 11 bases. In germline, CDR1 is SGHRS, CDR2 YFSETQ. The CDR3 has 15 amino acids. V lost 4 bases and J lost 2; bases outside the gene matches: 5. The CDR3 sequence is CASSHGLAGPYEQYL. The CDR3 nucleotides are TGCGCCAGCAGCCATGGACTAGCGGGTCCCTACGAGCAGTACCTC.

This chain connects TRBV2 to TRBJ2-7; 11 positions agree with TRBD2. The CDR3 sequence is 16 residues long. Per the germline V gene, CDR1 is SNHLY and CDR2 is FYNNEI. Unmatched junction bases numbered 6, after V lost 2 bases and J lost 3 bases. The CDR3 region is CASSESSGGAGYEQYF. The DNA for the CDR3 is TGTGCCAGCAGTGAAAGTAGCGGGGGGGCCGGCTACGAGCAGTACTTC.

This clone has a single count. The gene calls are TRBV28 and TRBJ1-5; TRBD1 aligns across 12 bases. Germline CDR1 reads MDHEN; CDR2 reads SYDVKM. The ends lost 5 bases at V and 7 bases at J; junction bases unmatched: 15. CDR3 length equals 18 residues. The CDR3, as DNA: TGTGCCAGCAGTCCCTTGTTAGGGACAGGGGGCCTGGAGCAGCCCCAGCATTTT. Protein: CASSPLLGTGGLEQPQHF.

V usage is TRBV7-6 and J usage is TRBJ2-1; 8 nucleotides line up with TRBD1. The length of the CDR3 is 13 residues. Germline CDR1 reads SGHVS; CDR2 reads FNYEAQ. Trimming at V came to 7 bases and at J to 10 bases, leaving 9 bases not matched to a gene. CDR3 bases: TGTGCCAGCACCCCAGGGGGCCCCGTGGAGCAGTTCTTC. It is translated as CASTPGGPVEQFF.